Below, 4 T cell receptor beta chains from the same sample are listed, as sequenced in a study of tumor T cells in aggressive B-cell lymphoma. Using immunoSEQ multiplex PCR, the repertoire was profiled, and TCRdb retains in-frame clones only, with some absent. The sample holds a few thousand clones; roughly 89% are singletons and the top ten take about 2%. What was sequenced was tumor tissue. All receptors derive from an adult with diffuse large B cell lymphoma.

J is TRBJ2-5 and V is TRBV15, with TRBD2 matching over 12 bases. CDR1 and CDR2 (germline): LNHNV, YYDKDF (reference sequence). Trimming cost V 1 base and J 5 bases; bases outside gene matches: 2. The CDR3 contains 15 residues. CDR3 sequence (DNA): TGTGCCACCAGCAGAGGGACTAGCGGGGCGGAGACCCAGTACTTC. Translating it yields CATSRGTSGAETQYF.

V and J are TRBV19 and TRBJ2-7, with 7 bases fitting TRBD1. This CDR3 contains 17 residues. Germline V gene data show CDR1 as LNHDA and CDR2 as SQIVND (reference sequence). With V trimmed by 3 bases and J by 1 base, 12 bases remained unmatched. CDR3 sequence reads: CASSIQTGQVGSYEQYF. The CDR3 DNA is TGTGCCAGTAGTATCCAAACCGGACAGGTGGGGTCCTACGAGCAGTACTTC.

This sequence joins TRBV6-6 and TRBJ2-7, with 7 nucleotides matching TRBD1. V trimming: 6 bases; J trimming: 1 base; junction bases outside the gene matches: 3. Germline lookup yields CDR1 MNHNY and CDR2 SVGAGI (reference sequence). The CDR3 is 13 amino acids. CDR3 nucleotides: TGTGCCAGCAGCCTACAGGGGTCCTACGAGCAGTACTTC. It translates to CASSLQGSYEQYF.

This clone was observed a single time. This rearrangement joins TRBV14 to TRBJ1-6; D is perhaps TRBD1 (5 bases). The CDR3 consists of 13 residues. Per germline, CDR1 SGHDN and CDR2 FVKESK. The V gene lost 10 bases and the J gene lost 7 bases, with 14 bases spanning the gap. This CDR3 is CATGESPNSPLHF. The CDR3 nucleotides are TGTGCCACGGGGGAGAGTCCCAATTCACCCCTCCACTTT.